This T cell receptor beta chain was retrieved from a study of T cells in Graves' hyperthyroidism and ophthalmopathy. RNA transcripts gave rise to amplified TCR beta CDR3 regions. HTBI primers were used for first-round RT-PCR of the TCR CDR3. In TCRdb, the multiplex PCR reads were re-called with MiXCR into one record per CDR3 protein. This sample has 300,000 to 450,000 distinct CDR3 sequences, with 25% found just once. CDR1 and CDR2 (germline): LGHDT, YNNKEL (reference sequence). The CDR3 loop spans 15 amino acids. With 4 bases clipped from V and 5 bases from J, the junction kept 6 bases outside the gene matches.

The chain is built from TRBV3-1 and TRBJ1-5; TRBD1 aligns across 9 bases. Sequencing was done on a sample of blood. The sequence was obtained from a man aged 45-65 years with Graves' hyperthyroidism. CDR3 DNA: TGTGCCAGCAGCCTCGGACAGGGGAGCGATCAGCCCCAGCATTTT. Residues: CASSLGQGSDQPQHF.